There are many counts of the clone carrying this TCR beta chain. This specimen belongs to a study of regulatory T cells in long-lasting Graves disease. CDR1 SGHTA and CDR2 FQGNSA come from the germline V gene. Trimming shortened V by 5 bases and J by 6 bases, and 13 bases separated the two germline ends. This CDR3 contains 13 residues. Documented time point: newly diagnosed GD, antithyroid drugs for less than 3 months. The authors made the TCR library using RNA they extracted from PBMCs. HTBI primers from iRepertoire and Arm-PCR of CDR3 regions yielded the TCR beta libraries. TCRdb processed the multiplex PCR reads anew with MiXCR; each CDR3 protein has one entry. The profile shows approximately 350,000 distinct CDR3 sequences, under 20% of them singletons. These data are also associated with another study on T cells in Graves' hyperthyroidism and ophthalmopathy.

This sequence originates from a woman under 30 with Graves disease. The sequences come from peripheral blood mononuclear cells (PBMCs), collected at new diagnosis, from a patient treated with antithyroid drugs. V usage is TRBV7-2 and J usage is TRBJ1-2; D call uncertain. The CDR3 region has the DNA TGTGCCAGCAGCCGCGATCCAACTGATGGCTACACCTTC. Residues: CASSRDPTDGYTF.